The present T cell receptor (beta chain) was sequenced within a study of control samples from healthy donors and cancer patients. Clones were sequenced by immunoSEQ multiplex PCR, and TCRdb holds only the in-frame ones, with some missing. The sample carries 65,000 to 85,000 clones, more than 70% recorded once. Sequenced: PBMCs. The TCR sequence derives from a woman aged 45-65 years with head and neck cancer.

CDR3 region: CASSPPTPRRPDTQYF. The DNA of the CDR3 is TGTGCCAGCAGCCCGCCGACACCCCGGCGGCCAGATACGCAGTATTTT. The chain joins TRBV7-9 to TRBJ2-3; D is unclear. The CDR3 consists of 16 residues. In germline, CDR1 is SEHNR, CDR2 FQNEAQ (reference sequence). Trimming removed 5 bases from V and 4 bases from J, with 19 bases in between.